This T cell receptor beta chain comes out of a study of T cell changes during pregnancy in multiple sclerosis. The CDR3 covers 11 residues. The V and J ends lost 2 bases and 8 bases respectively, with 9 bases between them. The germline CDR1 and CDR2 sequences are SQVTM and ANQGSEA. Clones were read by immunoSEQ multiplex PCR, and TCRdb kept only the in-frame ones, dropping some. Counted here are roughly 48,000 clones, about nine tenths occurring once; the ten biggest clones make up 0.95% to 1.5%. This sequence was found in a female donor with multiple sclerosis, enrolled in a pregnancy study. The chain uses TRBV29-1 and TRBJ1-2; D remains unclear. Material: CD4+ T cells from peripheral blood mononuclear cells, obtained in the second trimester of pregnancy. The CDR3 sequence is CSVEIVRGYTF. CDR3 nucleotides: TGCAGCGTTGAAATAGTGCGCGGCTACACCTTC.